This T cell receptor (beta chain) was recorded in a study of T cell responses to AZD1222 COVID-19 vaccine. Study-wide points: In all cases, repertoires were sampled only after the peak T cell response.

Regarding this clone: Its antigen is currently unknown.

This CDR3 contains 13 residues. The V end lost 0 bases, the J end lost 5 bases, and 5 bases lay between the germline ends. Germline lookup yields CDR1 LGHDT and CDR2 YNNKEL (reference sequence). Assay: immunoSEQ multiplex PCR; the TCRdb copy retains only in-frame clones and omits some. The sample has some 74,000 clones; 80% are singletons. The specimen was peripheral blood, collected on day 0 of AZD1222 vaccination. This sequence was found in an adult in good health. The chain joins TRBV3-1 (or the pseudogene TRBV3-2) to TRBJ2-1; D is unresolved. Written as DNA, the CDR3 is TGTGCCAGCAGCCAAGACCGTAACAATGAGCAGTTCTTC. Protein sequence: CASSQDRNNEQFF.